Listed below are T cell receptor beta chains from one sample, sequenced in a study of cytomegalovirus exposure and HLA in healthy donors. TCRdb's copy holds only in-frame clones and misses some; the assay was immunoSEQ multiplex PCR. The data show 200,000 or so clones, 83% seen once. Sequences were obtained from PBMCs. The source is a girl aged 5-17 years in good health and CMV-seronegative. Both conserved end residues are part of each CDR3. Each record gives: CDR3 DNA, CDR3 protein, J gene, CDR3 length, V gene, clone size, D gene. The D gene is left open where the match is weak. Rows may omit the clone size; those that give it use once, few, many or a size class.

TGTGCCAGCAGCCGCGGGGGGGCGGAGACCCAGTACTTC,CASSRGGAETQYF,TRBJ2-5,13,TRBV11-1,NA,TRBD2
TGTGCCAGCAGTTTACGGGCAGGGAAGGCAGGACAGCCCCAGCATTTT,CASSLRAGKAGQPQHF,TRBJ1-5,16,TRBV28,NA,NA
TGCAGCGTTGGGACAGGGCCCTACGAGCAGTACTTC,CSVGTGPYEQYF,TRBJ2-7,12,TRBV29-1,NA,TRBD1
TGTGCCAGCCAAGACAGGGGGCCCGGGGAGCTGTTTTTT,CASQDRGPGELFF,TRBJ2-2,13,TRBV27,NA,TRBD1
TGCGCCAGCAGCCAATTCGGGACAGGGGAAGAGACCCAGTACTTC,CASSQFGTGEETQYF,TRBJ2-5,15,TRBV4-1,NA,TRBD1
TGCGCCACCGCCGAAACTCAAGAGGATCAGCCCCAGCATTTT,CATAETQEDQPQHF,TRBJ1-5,14,TRBV10-2,few,NA
TGTGCCAGCAGCCCAAACAGGGACGAGCAGTACTTC,CASSPNRDEQYF,TRBJ2-7,12,TRBV7-2,few,NA
TGTGCCAGCAGTGAAGCGGGGCGTAGAGGGGCCAACGTCCTGACTTTC,CASSEAGRRGANVLTF,TRBJ2-6,16,TRBV6-1,few,NA
TGTGCCAGCAGGACCGGGACAGGGGTCTACAATGAGCAGTTCTTC,CASRTGTGVYNEQFF,TRBJ2-1,15,TRBV28,NA,TRBD1
TGTGCCAGCTCACCACCGACTCTTAACTATGGCTACACCTTC,CASSPPTLNYGYTF,TRBJ1-2,14,TRBV18,NA,NA
TGTGCCAGCGGCCCACCGGGACACGGAGTATACGAGCAGTACTTC,CASGPPGHGVYEQYF,TRBJ2-7,15,TRBV6-5,NA,NA
TGTGCCTCGGGACTGTCTAATTCACCCCTCCACTTT,CASGLSNSPLHF,TRBJ1-6,12,TRBV13,NA,NA
TGTGCCAGCAGCAAGTGTCGCGGGGGACAGGACGGAAACACCATATATTTT,CASSKCRGGQDGNTIYF,TRBJ1-3,17,TRBV21-1,NA,NA
TGCGCCAGCAGCTTTTCGGACAGGGGTGAGACCCAGTACTTC,CASSFSDRGETQYF,TRBJ2-5,14,TRBV5-1,NA,TRBD1
TGTGCCAGCAGCTCGACAGGGAGACTTAATTCACCCCTCCACTTT,CASSSTGRLNSPLHF,TRBJ1-6,15,TRBV7-6,NA,TRBD1
TGTGCCAGCAGCGCATTTGACACCAGCGGAACAGATACGCAGTATTTT,CASSAFDTSGTDTQYF,TRBJ2-3,16,TRBV9,once,NA
TGTGCCAGCAGTTACTCTCACAGGGCCAGCTCCTACGAGCAGTACTTC,CASSYSHRASSYEQYF,TRBJ2-7,16,TRBV6-5,NA,NA
TGCGCCAGCAGCCCAATCGGCAGAGGGGGTTCTGGAAACACCATATATTTT,CASSPIGRGGSGNTIYF,TRBJ1-3,17,TRBV5-1,NA,NA
TGTGCCAGCAGCCATGGACAGGACGAGCAGTACTTC,CASSHGQDEQYF,TRBJ2-7,12,TRBV7-6,NA,TRBD1
TGCGCCAGCAGTGTTTCCCCAGGGGACAATGAGCAGTTCTTC,CASSVSPGDNEQFF,TRBJ2-1,14,TRBV10-2,NA,NA
TGTGCCAGCAGTTCAGCGGGGATGGGCACCGGCTATGGCTACACCTTC,CASSSAGMGTGYGYTF,TRBJ1-2,16,TRBV28,once,NA
TGTGCCAGCAGCTTGACAGACTATGGCTACACCTTC,CASSLTDYGYTF,TRBJ1-2,12,TRBV7-8,few,NA
TGTGCCACGGGACAGGGGCCCGAGCAGTACTTC,CATGQGPEQYF,TRBJ2-7,11,TRBV19,NA,TRBD1
TGTGCCAGCAGTTTGCTGCAGGGGAATAACTATGGCTACACCTTC,CASSLLQGNNYGYTF,TRBJ1-2,15,TRBV28,NA,NA
TGTGCCAGCAGTGGGCGGGGCCCTATGGAGACCCAGTACTTC,CASSGRGPMETQYF,TRBJ2-5,14,TRBV2,few,NA
TGTGCTAGTGGTTTGCCCACCAAACATAGCTCCATCCGATACAATGAGCAGTTCTTC,CASGLPTKHSSIRYNEQFF,TRBJ2-1,19,TRBV12-5,NA,NA
TGTGCCATCAGTGGCAGGGCGTCCTACGAGCAGTACTTC,CAISGRASYEQYF,TRBJ2-7,13,TRBV10-3,once,NA
TGTGCCAGCAGTTTAGGGGCTTTAGGGGACAGGGGGCAAGATGGCTACACCTTC,CASSLGALGDRGQDGYTF,TRBJ1-2,18,TRBV28,NA,TRBD1
TGTGCCAGCAGTGAAGCGCTTCCGGGACAGGGCTGGAACACTGAAGCTTTCTTT,CASSEALPGQGWNTEAFF,TRBJ1-1,18,TRBV2,NA,TRBD1
TGTGCCAGCAGTTCCCTAACTAGCAGACCATACGAGCAGTACTTC,CASSSLTSRPYEQYF,TRBJ2-7,15,TRBV6-5,once,NA
TGTGCCAGCAGCGTTGGGGGGGCGGTGAACACTGAAGCTTTCTTT,CASSVGGAVNTEAFF,TRBJ1-1,15,TRBV9,once,NA
TGTGCCAGCAGCCGAGGGAATAGCCGTGGCTACAATGAGCAGTTCTTC,CASSRGNSRGYNEQFF,TRBJ2-1,16,TRBV7-2,NA,NA
TGCGCCAGCAGCTTACGACCGAAGACTCAACAGGGGGAGACCCAGTACTTC,CASSLRPKTQQGETQYF,TRBJ2-5,17,TRBV5-1,NA,TRBD1
TGTGCCTGGAGTGTTGGTGGGGGGGCTTTCTTT,CAWSVGGGAFF,TRBJ1-1,11,TRBV30,once,NA
TGTGCCAGCAGCTCTGAGGCAACTGCCCCAGATACGCAGTATTTT,CASSSEATAPDTQYF,TRBJ2-3,15,TRBV7-3,NA,NA
TGTGCCAGCAGTGAGGCCCGAGGGGGAACCTACGAGCAGTACTTC,CASSEARGGTYEQYF,TRBJ2-7,15,TRBV2,NA,NA
TGTGCCAGCCAGGCGGGAGGGACCACAGATACGCAGTATTTT,CASQAGGTTDTQYF,TRBJ2-3,14,TRBV6-1,NA,TRBD2
TGTGCCAGCAGCTTGTATTCTAATTCACCCCTCCACTTT,CASSLYSNSPLHF,TRBJ1-6,13,TRBV5-4,NA,NA
TGTTCCAGCAGCTTGGGACAGGGGGCTGGGGCCAACGTCCTGACTTTC,CSSSLGQGAGANVLTF,TRBJ2-6,16,TRBV7-9,NA,TRBD1
TGTGCCAGCAGTCAACCTGACAGGGCGTACGGCTACACCTTC,CASSQPDRAYGYTF,TRBJ1-2,14,TRBV28,NA,TRBD1
TGTGCCAGCAGCAGCAGGGGGAGTGAAAACATTCAGTACTTC,CASSSRGSENIQYF,TRBJ2-4,14,TRBV5-4,NA,TRBD1
TGTGCCTGGACCCCCGGTAGCGGGAGTCTGCTAGATACGCAGTATTTT,CAWTPGSGSLLDTQYF,TRBJ2-3,16,TRBV30,NA,TRBD2
TGTGCTAGTGGTGTTCAGCGGGGGGGCAGGATTGAGCAGTTCTTC,CASGVQRGGRIEQFF,TRBJ2-1,15,TRBV12-5,NA,TRBD2
TGTGCCAGCAGCCCGAAAGGTCTAGCGGGGACAGATACGCAGTATTTT,CASSPKGLAGTDTQYF,TRBJ2-3,16,TRBV7-2,NA,TRBD2
TGTGCCAGCAGCTTACAACAGATTGGCAATCAGCCCCAGCATTTT,CASSLQQIGNQPQHF,TRBJ1-5,15,TRBV7-2,NA,NA
TGTGCCAGCAGCTTGTCTACTCAGCCCCAGCATTTT,CASSLSTQPQHF,TRBJ1-5,12,TRBV7-9,NA,NA
TGTGCCTGGACTACAGAGAACTATGGCTACACCTTC,CAWTTENYGYTF,TRBJ1-2,12,TRBV30,NA,NA
TGTGCCAGCAGCTTACGCCTCGGGGGGCCCAGGGACACTGAAGCTTTCTTT,CASSLRLGGPRDTEAFF,TRBJ1-1,17,TRBV7-9,NA,NA
TGTGCCAGCCTTTTCGAACCTATTTCTCAGTTTTTT,CASLFEPISQFF,TRBJ2-2,12,TRBV28,NA,NA
TGTGCCAGAGGGAGACCTAGGGAATCTGGGGCCAACGTCCTGACTTTC,CARGRPRESGANVLTF,TRBJ2-6,16,TRBV19,NA,NA
TGTGCCAGCAGTGATTCACTAGCGGGAGGCGGCAATGAGCAGTTCTTC,CASSDSLAGGGNEQFF,TRBJ2-1,16,TRBV25-1,NA,TRBD2
TGTGCCACCCTAGGGGAGAACACTGAAGCTTTCTTT,CATLGENTEAFF,TRBJ1-1,12,TRBV28,NA,NA
TGTGCCAGCAGTTTCGCGGAAAAACAAGAGACCCAGTACTTC,CASSFAEKQETQYF,TRBJ2-5,14,TRBV28,NA,NA
TGTGCCAGCAGTTCCCCGGCGGGGGGGTTAACCTACGAGCAGTACTTC,CASSSPAGGLTYEQYF,TRBJ2-7,16,TRBV28,NA,TRBD2
TGTGCCAGCAGCTTAAAGACAGGGGGTGGGAATTCACCCCTCCACTTT,CASSLKTGGGNSPLHF,TRBJ1-6,16,TRBV7-3,NA,TRBD1
TGTGCCAGCAGTGGACGGGGGTTAAAACCTGGGGCCAACGTCCTGACTTTC,CASSGRGLKPGANVLTF,TRBJ2-6,17,TRBV7-3,NA,NA
TGTGCCAGTAGCCCAGGGGGCTACGGGGAGCTGTTTTTT,CASSPGGYGELFF,TRBJ2-2,13,TRBV28,once,TRBD1